This T cell receptor (beta chain) was identified in a study of OX40 agonist ivuxolimab in advanced cancers. The V end was cut by 3 bases, the J end by 1 base, with 16 bases between. This CDR3 region has 16 residues. CDR1 SNHLY and CDR2 FYNNEI come from the germline V gene. Profiling relied on immunoSEQ multiplex PCR, and the TCRdb table lists in-frame clones only, not all of them. In the table there are 35,000 to 40,000 clones, approximately 79% of which are singletons. The TCR comes from an adult with an advanced solid tumor such as melanoma, head and neck, liver or kidney cancer. The chain joins TRBV2 to TRBJ2-7; perhaps TRBD1 as D (5 bases). Material: CD4+ or CD8+ T cells sorted from blood, obtained in a trial of the OX40 agonist ivuxolimab. The CDR3 DNA reads as TGTGCCAGCAGTGATTTTCCGTATAGGGGATCCTACGAGCAGTACTTC. The encoded protein is CASSDFPYRGSYEQYF.